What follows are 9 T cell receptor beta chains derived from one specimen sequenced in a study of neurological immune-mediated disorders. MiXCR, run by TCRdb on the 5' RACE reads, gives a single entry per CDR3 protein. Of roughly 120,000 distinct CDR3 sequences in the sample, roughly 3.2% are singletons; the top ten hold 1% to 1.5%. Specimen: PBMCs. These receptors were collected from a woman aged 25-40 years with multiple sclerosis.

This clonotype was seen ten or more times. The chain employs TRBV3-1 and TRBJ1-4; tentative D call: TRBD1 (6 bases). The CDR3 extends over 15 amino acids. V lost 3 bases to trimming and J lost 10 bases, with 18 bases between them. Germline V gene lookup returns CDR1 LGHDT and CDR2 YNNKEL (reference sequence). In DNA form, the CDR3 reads TGTGCCAGCAGCCACCAGAGAAGGGGGGACGGAAAACTGTTTTTT. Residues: CASSHQRRGDGKLFF.

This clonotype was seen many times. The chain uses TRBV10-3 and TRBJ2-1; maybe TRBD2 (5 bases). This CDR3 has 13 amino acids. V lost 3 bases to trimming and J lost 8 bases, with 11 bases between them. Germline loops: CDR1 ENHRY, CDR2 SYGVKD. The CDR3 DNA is TGTGCCATCAGTGACAGGAAAGCGGATGAGCAGTTCTTC. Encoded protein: CAISDRKADEQFF.

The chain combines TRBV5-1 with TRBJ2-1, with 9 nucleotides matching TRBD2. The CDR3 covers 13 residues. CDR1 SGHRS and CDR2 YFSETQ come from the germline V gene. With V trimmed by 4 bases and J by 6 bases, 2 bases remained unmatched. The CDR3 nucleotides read TGCGCCAGCAGCCCGGGACTAGCCAATGAGCAGTTCTTC. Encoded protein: CASSPGLANEQFF.

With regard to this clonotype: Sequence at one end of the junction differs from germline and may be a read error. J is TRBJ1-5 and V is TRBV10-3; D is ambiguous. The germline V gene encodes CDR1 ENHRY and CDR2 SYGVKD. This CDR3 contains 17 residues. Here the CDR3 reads CAISESETSFSNQHQHF. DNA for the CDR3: TGTGCCATCAGTGAGTCCGAAACATCATTTAGCAATCAGCACCAGCATTTT.

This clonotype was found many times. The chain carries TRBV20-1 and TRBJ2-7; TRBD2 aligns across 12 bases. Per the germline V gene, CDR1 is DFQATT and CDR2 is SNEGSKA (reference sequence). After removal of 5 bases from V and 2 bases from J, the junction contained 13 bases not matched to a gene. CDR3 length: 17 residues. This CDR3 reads CSAGPGTSGLGTYEQYF. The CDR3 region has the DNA TGCAGTGCTGGCCCCGGGACTAGCGGGCTGGGCACCTACGAGCAGTACTTC.

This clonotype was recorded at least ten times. CDR3 loop: CASSLVGQSSYEQYF. The CDR3 bases are TGTGCCAGCAGCTTGGTCGGCCAATCCTCCTACGAGCAGTACTTC. The rearrangement uses TRBV5-5 and TRBJ2-7; D gene ambiguous. The CDR3 has 15 amino acids. From germline, CDR1 is SGHKS and CDR2 YYEKEE (reference sequence). Trimming stripped 0 bases from V and 0 bases from J, with 10 bases between. Full variable domain (remainder filled in from reference TRBV5-5 and TRBJ2-7): DAGVTQSPTHLIKTRGQQVTLRCSPISGHKSVSWYQQVLGQGPQFIFQYYEKEERGRGNFPDRFSARQFPNYSSELNVNALLLGDSALYLCASSLVGQSSYEQYFGPGTRLTVT.

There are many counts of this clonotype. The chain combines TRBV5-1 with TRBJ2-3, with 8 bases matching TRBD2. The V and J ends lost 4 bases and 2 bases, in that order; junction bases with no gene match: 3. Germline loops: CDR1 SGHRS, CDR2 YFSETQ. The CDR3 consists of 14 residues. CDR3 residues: CASSRGLDTDTQYF. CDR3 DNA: TGCGCCAGCAGCAGGGGACTAGACACAGATACGCAGTATTTT.

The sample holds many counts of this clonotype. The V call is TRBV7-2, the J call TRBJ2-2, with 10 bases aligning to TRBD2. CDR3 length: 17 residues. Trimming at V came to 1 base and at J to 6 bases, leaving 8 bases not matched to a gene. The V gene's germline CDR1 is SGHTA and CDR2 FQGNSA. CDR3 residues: CASSLVILAGRPGELFF. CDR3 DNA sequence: TGTGCCAGCAGCTTAGTCATACTAGCGGGGAGGCCCGGGGAGCTGTTTTTT.

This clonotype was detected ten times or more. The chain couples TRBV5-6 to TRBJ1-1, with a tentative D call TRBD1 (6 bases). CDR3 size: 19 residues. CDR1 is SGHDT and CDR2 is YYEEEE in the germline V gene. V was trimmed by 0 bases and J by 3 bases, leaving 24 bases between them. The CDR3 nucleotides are TGTGCCAGCAGCTTGGCCGCGTTGGGGGGCGGCGTCTGGGACACTGAAGCTTTCTTT. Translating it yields CASSLAALGGGVWDTEAFF.